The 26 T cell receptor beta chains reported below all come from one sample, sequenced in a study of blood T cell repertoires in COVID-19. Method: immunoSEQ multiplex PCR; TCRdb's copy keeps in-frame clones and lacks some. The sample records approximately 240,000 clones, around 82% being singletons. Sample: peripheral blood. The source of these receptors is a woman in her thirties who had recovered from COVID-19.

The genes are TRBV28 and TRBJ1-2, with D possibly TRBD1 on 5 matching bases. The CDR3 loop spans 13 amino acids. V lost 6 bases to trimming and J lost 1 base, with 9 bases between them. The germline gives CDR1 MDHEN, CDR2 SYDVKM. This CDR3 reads CASRSQGNYGYTF. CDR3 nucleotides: TGTGCCAGCAGGTCTCAGGGTAACTATGGCTACACCTTC.

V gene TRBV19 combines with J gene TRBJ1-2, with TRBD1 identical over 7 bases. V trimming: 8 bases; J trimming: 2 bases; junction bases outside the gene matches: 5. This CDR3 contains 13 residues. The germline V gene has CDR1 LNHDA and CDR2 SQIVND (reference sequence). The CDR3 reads CASGTGQNYGYTF. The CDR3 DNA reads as TGTGCCAGTGGTACGGGACAGAACTATGGCTACACCTTC.

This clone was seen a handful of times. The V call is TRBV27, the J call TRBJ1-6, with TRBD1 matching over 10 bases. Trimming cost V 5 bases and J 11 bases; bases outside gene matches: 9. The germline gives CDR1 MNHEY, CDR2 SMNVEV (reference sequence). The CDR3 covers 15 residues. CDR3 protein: CASSLGPGQGTPLHF. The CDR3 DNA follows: TGTGCCAGCAGTCTAGGGCCGGGACAGGGGACACCCCTCCACTTT.

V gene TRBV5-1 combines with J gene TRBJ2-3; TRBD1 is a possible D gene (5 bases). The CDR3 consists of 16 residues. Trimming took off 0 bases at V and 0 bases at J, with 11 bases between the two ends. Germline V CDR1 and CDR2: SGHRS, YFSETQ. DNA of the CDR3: TGCGCCAGCAGCTTGGCCAGGGCACCTAGCACAGATACGCAGTATTTT. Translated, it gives CASSLARAPSTDTQYF.

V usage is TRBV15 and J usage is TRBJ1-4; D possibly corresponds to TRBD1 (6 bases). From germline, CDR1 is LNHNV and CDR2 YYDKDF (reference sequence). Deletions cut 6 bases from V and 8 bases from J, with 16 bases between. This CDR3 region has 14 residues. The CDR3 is CATRPLRTAEKLFF. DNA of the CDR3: TGTGCCACCAGGCCACTGCGGACAGCCGAAAAACTGTTTTTT.

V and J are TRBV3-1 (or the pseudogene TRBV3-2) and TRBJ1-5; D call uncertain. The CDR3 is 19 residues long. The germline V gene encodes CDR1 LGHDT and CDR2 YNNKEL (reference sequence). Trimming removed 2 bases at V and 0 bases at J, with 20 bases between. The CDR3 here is CASSQSSAVRSYSNQPQHF. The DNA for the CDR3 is TGTGCCAGCAGCCAAAGTTCCGCGGTAAGGTCCTATAGCAATCAGCCCCAGCATTTT.

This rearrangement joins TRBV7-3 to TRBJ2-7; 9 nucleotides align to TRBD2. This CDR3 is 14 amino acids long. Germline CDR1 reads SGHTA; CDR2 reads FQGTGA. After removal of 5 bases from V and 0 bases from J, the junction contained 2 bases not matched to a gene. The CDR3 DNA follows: TGTGCCAGCAGCCTTAGCGGGAGCTCCTACGAGCAGTACTTC. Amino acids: CASSLSGSSYEQYF.

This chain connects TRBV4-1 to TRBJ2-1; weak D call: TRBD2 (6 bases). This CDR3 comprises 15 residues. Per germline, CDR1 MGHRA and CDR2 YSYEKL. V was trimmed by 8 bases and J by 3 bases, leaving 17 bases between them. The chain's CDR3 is CASSPPGRGYNEQFF. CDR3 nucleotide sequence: TGCGCCAGCTCCCCGCCGGGGCGGGGCTACAATGAGCAGTTCTTC.

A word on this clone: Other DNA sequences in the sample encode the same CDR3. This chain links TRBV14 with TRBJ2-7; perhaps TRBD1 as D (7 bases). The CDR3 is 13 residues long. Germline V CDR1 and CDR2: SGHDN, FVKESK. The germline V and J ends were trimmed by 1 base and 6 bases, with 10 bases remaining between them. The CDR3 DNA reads TGTGCCAGCAGCCAAGCAGGGGGAGGCGAGCAGTACTTC. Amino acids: CASSQAGGGEQYF. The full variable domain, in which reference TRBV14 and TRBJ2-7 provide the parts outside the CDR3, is EAGVTQFPSHSVIEKGQTVTLRCDPISGHDNLYWYRRVMGKEIKFLLHFVKESKQDESGMPNNRFLAERTGGTYSTLKVQPAELEDSGVYFCASSQAGGGEQYFGPGTRLTVT.

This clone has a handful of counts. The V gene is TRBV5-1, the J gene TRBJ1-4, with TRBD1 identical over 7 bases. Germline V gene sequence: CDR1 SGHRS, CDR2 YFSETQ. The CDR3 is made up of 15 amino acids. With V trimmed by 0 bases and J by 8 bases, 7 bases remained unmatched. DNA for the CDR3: TGCGCCAGCAGCTTGGCTATCAGGGGGGAAGAAAAACTGTTTTTT. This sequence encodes CASSLAIRGEEKLFF.

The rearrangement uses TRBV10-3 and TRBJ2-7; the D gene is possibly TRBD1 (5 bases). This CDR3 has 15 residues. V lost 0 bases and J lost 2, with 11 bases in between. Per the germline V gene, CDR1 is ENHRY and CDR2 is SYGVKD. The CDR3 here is CAISESVGRAYEQYF. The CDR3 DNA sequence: TGTGCCATCAGTGAGTCGGTTGGCAGGGCCTACGAGCAGTACTTC.

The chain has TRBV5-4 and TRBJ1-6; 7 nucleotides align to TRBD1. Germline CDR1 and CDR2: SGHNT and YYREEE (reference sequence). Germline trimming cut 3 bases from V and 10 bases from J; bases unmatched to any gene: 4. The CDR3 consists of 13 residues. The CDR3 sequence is CASSYDRDSPLHF. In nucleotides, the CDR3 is TGTGCCAGCAGCTACGACAGGGACTCACCCCTCCACTTT.

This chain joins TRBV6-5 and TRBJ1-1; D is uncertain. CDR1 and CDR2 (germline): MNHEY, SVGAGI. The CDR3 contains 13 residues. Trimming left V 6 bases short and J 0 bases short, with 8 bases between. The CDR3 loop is CASSLFLNTEAFF. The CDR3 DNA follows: TGTGCCAGCAGCCTTTTTTTGAACACTGAAGCTTTCTTT.

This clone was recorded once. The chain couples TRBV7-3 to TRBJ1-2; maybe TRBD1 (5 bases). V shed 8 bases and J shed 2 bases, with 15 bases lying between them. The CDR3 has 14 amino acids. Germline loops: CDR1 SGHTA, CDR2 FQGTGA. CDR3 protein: CASSIGGSNYGYTF. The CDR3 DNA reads TGTGCCAGCTCTATCGGGGGATCCAACTATGGCTACACCTTC.

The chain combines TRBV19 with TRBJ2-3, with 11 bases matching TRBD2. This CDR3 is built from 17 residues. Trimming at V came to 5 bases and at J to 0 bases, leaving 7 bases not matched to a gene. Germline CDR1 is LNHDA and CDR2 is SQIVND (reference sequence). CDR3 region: CASSPEGTSGSTDTQYF. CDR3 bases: TGTGCCAGTAGTCCAGAGGGGACTAGCGGTAGCACAGATACGCAGTATTTT.

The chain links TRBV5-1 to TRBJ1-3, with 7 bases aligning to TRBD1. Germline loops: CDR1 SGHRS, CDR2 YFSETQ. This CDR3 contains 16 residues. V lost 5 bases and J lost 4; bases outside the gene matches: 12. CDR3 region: CASSLQSTGAGNTIYF. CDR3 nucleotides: TGCGCCAGCAGTCTCCAATCCACAGGGGCGGGAAACACCATATATTTT.

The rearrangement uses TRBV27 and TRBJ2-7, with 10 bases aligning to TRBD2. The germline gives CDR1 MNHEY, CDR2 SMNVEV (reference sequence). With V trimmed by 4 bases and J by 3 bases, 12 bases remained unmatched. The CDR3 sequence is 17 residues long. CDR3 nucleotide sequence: TGTGCCAGCAGTTCGGGACTAGCGTTAAACACCAACTACGAGCAGTACTTC. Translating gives CASSSGLALNTNYEQYF.

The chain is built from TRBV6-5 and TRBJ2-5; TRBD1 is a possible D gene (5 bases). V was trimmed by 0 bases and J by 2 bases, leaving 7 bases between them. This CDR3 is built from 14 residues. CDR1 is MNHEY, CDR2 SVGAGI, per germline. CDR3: CASSYSRDQETQYF. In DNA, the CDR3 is TGTGCCAGCAGTTACTCCAGGGATCAAGAGACCCAGTACTTC.

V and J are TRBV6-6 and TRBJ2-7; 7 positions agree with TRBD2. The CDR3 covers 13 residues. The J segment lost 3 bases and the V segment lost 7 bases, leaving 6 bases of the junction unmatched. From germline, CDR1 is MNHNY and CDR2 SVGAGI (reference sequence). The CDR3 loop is CASTSGTHYEQYF. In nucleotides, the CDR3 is TGTGCCAGCACTAGCGGTACACACTACGAGCAGTACTTC.

The CDR3 region is CASSYSETGDHEQYF. Here the CDR3 DNA reads TGTGCCAGCAGTTACTCGGAGACAGGGGACCACGAGCAGTACTTC. The J gene is TRBJ2-7, the V gene TRBV6-6, with 8 bases aligning to TRBD1. Germline V gives CDR1 MNHNY, CDR2 SVGAGI (reference sequence). V gave up 0 bases and J gave up 5 bases; unmatched junction bases: 6. The CDR3 length is 15 residues.

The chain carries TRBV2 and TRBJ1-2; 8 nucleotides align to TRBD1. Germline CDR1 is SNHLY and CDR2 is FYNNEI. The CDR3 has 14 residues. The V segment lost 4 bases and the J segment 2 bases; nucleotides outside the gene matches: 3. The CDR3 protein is CASSGQGRNYGYTF. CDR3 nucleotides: TGTGCCAGCAGTGGACAGGGGCGAAACTATGGCTACACCTTC.

The CDR3 sequence: CASSHALTSGRNEQFF. The DNA for the CDR3 is TGTGCCAGCAGCCATGCCTTGACTAGCGGGAGGAATGAGCAGTTCTTC. This sequence joins TRBV3-1 (or the pseudogene TRBV3-2) and TRBJ2-1; 13 bases map to TRBD2. The CDR3 has 16 amino acids. CDR1 and CDR2 (germline): LGHDT, YNNKEL (reference sequence). V lost 3 bases to trimming and J lost 7 bases; unmatched junction nucleotides: 6.

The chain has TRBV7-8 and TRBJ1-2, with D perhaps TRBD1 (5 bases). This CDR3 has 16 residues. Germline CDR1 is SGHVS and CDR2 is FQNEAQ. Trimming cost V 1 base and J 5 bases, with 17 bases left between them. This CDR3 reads CASSLVLAGSLYGYTF. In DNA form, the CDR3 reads TGTGCCAGCAGCTTAGTCTTAGCAGGGTCTCTGTATGGCTACACCTTC.

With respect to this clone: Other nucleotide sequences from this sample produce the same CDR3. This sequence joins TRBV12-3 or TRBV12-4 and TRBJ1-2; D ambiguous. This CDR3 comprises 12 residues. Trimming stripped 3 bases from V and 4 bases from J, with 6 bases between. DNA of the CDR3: TGTGCCAGCAGTTTTTCCGTCTATGGCTACACCTTC. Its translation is CASSFSVYGYTF.

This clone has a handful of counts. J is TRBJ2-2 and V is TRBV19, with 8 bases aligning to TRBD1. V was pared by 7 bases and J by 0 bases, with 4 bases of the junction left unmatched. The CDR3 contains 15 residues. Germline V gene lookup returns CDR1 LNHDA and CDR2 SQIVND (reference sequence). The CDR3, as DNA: TGTGCCAGTATCCGACAGGGGACGAACACCGGGGAGCTGTTTTTT. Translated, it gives CASIRQGTNTGELFF.

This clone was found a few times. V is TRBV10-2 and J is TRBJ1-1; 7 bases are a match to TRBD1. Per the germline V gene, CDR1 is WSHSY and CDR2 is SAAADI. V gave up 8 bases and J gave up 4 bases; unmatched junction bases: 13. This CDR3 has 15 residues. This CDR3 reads CASWYLGRGTTEAFF. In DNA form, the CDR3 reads TGCGCCAGCTGGTACTTGGGCAGGGGGACCACTGAAGCTTTCTTT.